This TCR beta chain was identified during a study of shared clonotypes between healthy human individuals. Study overall: CD8 memory received one plate per donor, CD8 naive two, CD4 memory three and CD4 naive three.

Cells designated naive CD8 were CD45RO-negative and were positively selected for CCR7, with terminally differentiated effector memory CD45RA+ cells excluded. Germline loops: CDR1 SEHNR, CDR2 FQNEAQ (reference sequence). The CDR3 loop spans 15 amino acids. V lost 2 bases, J lost 5 bases, and 4 bases stayed unmatched. This clone was recorded only once. Its specificity is unknown. Study-wide results and limits: Naive subsets, compared against memory subsets, generally had larger estimated richness values.

Sequencing was at deep level. The assay was immunoSEQ multiplex PCR, and TCRdb's table has in-frame clones only and misses some. The repertoire holds about 600,000 clones, with about 98% as singletons. The chain carries TRBV7-9 and TRBJ2-7; 12 bases are a match to TRBD1. Sequences were obtained from naive CD8+ T cells sorted from blood. This sequence originates from a man between 25 and 39 years old in good health. CDR3 sequence: CASSLRGTGGHEQYF. The CDR3 bases are TGTGCCAGCAGCTTAAGAGGGACAGGGGGCCACGAGCAGTACTTC.